The rows below give T cell receptor beta chains drawn from one sample of a study of shared clonotypes between healthy human individuals. The data were produced by immunoSEQ multiplex PCR, yet TCRdb's version contains in-frame clones alone and is incomplete. The sample carries around 980,000 clones, around 78% recorded once. Sequenced: memory CD4+ T cells from PBMCs. Source of these receptors: a man between 18 and 29 years old in good health. Some clones in this sample may be carry-over from other donors' samples. CDR3s include the opening cysteine and the closing phenylalanine or tryptophan. D genes are given only for firm matches. The size field is filled for only some rows; it gives once, few, many or a size class.

size	V	J	D	DNA	CDR3
-	TRBV28	TRBJ1-1	-	TGTGCCAGCAGCTCATCGGGAGACAGGTCGGGCAAAACTGAAGCTTTCTTT	CASSSSGDRSGKTEAFF
-	TRBV6-6	TRBJ1-2	-	TGTGCCAGCAATCCCCGGAGTACGAACTATGGCTACACCTTC	CASNPRSTNYGYTF
-	TRBV27	TRBJ2-5	TRBD1	TGTGCCAGCAGTCCGCGGACAGGGTGGGAGACCCAGTACTTC	CASSPRTGWETQYF
-	TRBV5-1	TRBJ2-5	-	TGCGCCAGCAGCGGACGGCAGGGTTCCGATGGAGAGACCCAGTACTTC	CASSGRQGSDGETQYF
few	TRBV2	TRBJ2-7	-	TGTGCCAGCACCCCGGGGGCTAGCGGAGCCTACGAGCAGTACTTC	CASTPGASGAYEQYF
-	TRBV7-2	TRBJ2-7	-	TGTGCCAGCAGCTCCAGGACTGGATTTGGTGGAGAGCAGTACTTC	CASSSRTGFGGEQYF
-	TRBV12-5	TRBJ2-2	-	TGTGCTAGTGGTTTACCGGCAGGGGCGGGAGACACCGGGGAGCTGTTTTTT	CASGLPAGAGDTGELFF
-	TRBV6-5	TRBJ1-1	TRBD1	TGTGCCAGCAGTTATGGGGACAGGGGGCTGGAAGCTTTCTTT	CASSYGDRGLEAFF
-	TRBV6-1	TRBJ2-7	-	TGTGCCAGCAGAGGGCCTGCCGTCTACGAGCAGTACTTC	CASRGPAVYEQYF
-	TRBV7-3	TRBJ2-1	TRBD1	TGTGCCAGCAGGAGGACAGGGGGCGCTGGAGTTGATGAGCAGTTCTTC	CASRRTGGAGVDEQFF
-	TRBV28	TRBJ2-7	TRBD1	TGTGCCAGCTCGGTCGCCGGGACAGGGGGAGATGAGCAGTACTTC	CASSVAGTGGDEQYF
few	TRBV7-8	TRBJ2-5	TRBD2	TGTGCCAGCAGCAAAGCGGGAGGTTCGGGCTGGCAAGAGACCCAGTACTTC	CASSKAGGSGWQETQYF
-	TRBV28	TRBJ2-1	-	TGTGCCAGCAGTTCCGGGGGTCCAAAGGATGAGCAGTTCTTC	CASSSGGPKDEQFF
once	TRBV28	TRBJ2-1	TRBD2	TGTGCCAGCAGTTTGGGCGGGAGTTTATTCAATGAGCAGTTCTTC	CASSLGGSLFNEQFF
-	TRBV27	TRBJ2-3	TRBD2	TGTGCCAGCAGTCAAGGACTAGTCGGCACAGATACGCAGTATTTT	CASSQGLVGTDTQYF
-	TRBV28	TRBJ2-2	TRBD1	TGTGCCAGCAGTTTACTTGACAGGGACACCGGGGAGCTGTTTTTT	CASSLLDRDTGELFF
-	TRBV11-1	TRBJ1-1	TRBD1	TGTGCCAGCAGCCAAGACAGGGAAATTCCTGAAGCTTTCTTT	CASSQDREIPEAFF
-	TRBV30	TRBJ2-2	-	TGTGCCTGGATGCCCCCCCAGGGTAGGGGGAACACCGGGGAGCTGTTTTTT	CAWMPPQGRGNTGELFF
-	TRBV6-5	TRBJ1-5	-	TGTGCCAGCAGTTTAGCCCCGGGACTCTCCAATCAGCCCCAGCATTTT	CASSLAPGLSNQPQHF
-	TRBV2	TRBJ1-4	-	TGTGCCAGCAGTGAAGAAATGGCAGGGGCAGCAAAACTGTTTTTT	CASSEEMAGAAKLFF
-	TRBV30	TRBJ1-2	-	TGTGCCTGGAGTGCAGTCCGGGGACAACCTAACTATGGCTACACCTTC	CAWSAVRGQPNYGYTF
-	TRBV28	TRBJ1-3	-	TGTGCCAGCAGCTCTTTACCCTCAAACACCATATATTTT	CASSSLPSNTIYF
-	TRBV27	TRBJ1-1	TRBD1	TGTGCCAGCAGTGCGGACAGGGTGGCAGTAGCTTTCTTT	CASSADRVAVAFF
few	TRBV6-5	TRBJ2-4	-	TGTGCCAGCAAGGGACTAGCCAAAAACATTCAGTACTTC	CASKGLAKNIQYF
once	TRBV5-1	TRBJ2-7	TRBD2	TGCGCCAGCAGCTTGGCTAGCGGGAGGGCCTACGAGCAGTACTTC	CASSLASGRAYEQYF
once	TRBV6-6	TRBJ2-4	-	TGTGCCAGCAGTTACTCGGCAGGGTTAAACATTCAGTACTTC	CASSYSAGLNIQYF
-	TRBV7-9	TRBJ2-5	TRBD2	TGTGCCAGCAGCTTACCTCCGGGACTAGGCCAAGAGACCCAGTACTTC	CASSLPPGLGQETQYF
-	TRBV27	TRBJ1-1	TRBD1	TGTGCCAGCAGTGGGAGGACAGGGGCGCGGGTCACTGAAGCTTTCTTT	CASSGRTGARVTEAFF
-	TRBV4-1	TRBJ2-1	-	TGCGCCAGCAGCCAAGATTTTGGGACGCCGGGGGATGAGCAGTTCTTC	CASSQDFGTPGDEQFF
-	TRBV6-1	TRBJ1-5	TRBD1	TGTGCCAGCAGTTCGACAGGGTTCCAGCCCCAGCATTTT	CASSSTGFQPQHF
-	TRBV29-1	TRBJ2-1	-	TGCAGCGTTGATAGCACTTCCTACAATGAGCAGTTCTTC	CSVDSTSYNEQFF
-	TRBV11-2	TRBJ2-1	TRBD2	TGTGCCAGCAGCTTAGCCCGAACTTGGACTAGCGGGATATATGAGCAGTTCTTC	CASSLARTWTSGIYEQFF
-	TRBV9	TRBJ2-3	TRBD2	TGTGCCAGCGGGCGGGAGGTGGGGAATACGCAGTATTTT	CASGREVGNTQYF
once	TRBV28	TRBJ2-7	TRBD1	TGTGCCAGCAGTTTGACAGGGGTACAGACCGAGCAGTACTTC	CASSLTGVQTEQYF
-	TRBV5-5	TRBJ2-7	-	TGTGCCAGCAGCTTGGGCCCAACGGGAGTTCCCTACGAGCAGTACTTC	CASSLGPTGVPYEQYF
-	TRBV5-8	TRBJ1-3	-	TGTGCCAGCAGCCGTGATTCTGGAAACACCATATATTTT	CASSRDSGNTIYF
-	TRBV29-1	TRBJ2-7	TRBD2	TGCAGCGTCCTCCGGGAGGGTGGCCACGAGCAGTACTTC	CSVLREGGHEQYF
-	TRBV5-1	TRBJ1-3	-	TGCGCCAGCAGCGAACAGGGAGAATTTTCTGGAAACACCATATATTTT	CASSEQGEFSGNTIYF
once	TRBV9	TRBJ2-1	TRBD1	TGTGCCAGCAGCGTAATTGTCGGGACAGGGAATGAGCAGTTCTTC	CASSVIVGTGNEQFF
-	TRBV7-2	TRBJ2-1	-	TGTGCCAGCAGCTTAAGTGGGCAGGATAGGTTCTTC	CASSLSGQDRFF
-	TRBV27	TRBJ2-1	TRBD2	TGTGCCAGCAGTTTAGGCGGGGGACTATACAATGAGCAGTTCTTC	CASSLGGGLYNEQFF
once	TRBV5-4	TRBJ2-6	-	TGTGCCAGCAGCGCACCATCTGGGGCCAACGTCCTGACTTTC	CASSAPSGANVLTF
few	TRBV4-1	TRBJ1-5	-	TGCGCCAGCAGCCAAGGACACAATCAGCCCCAGCATTTT	CASSQGHNQPQHF
-	TRBV27	TRBJ2-3	-	TGTGCCAGCAGTTTAAGTCGGGCAGATACGCAGTATTTT	CASSLSRADTQYF
once	TRBV6-5	TRBJ1-1	-	TGTGCCAGCAGTTACTCGCCAGGGAGAGGAGAAGCTTTCTTT	CASSYSPGRGEAFF
few	TRBV7-3	TRBJ2-5	TRBD1	TGTGCCAGCAGCTTCGGACAGGGGGAGACCCAGTACTTC	CASSFGQGETQYF
-	TRBV6-5	TRBJ1-1	-	TGTGCCAGCAGTACTTACACTGAAGCTTTCTTT	CASSTYTEAFF
-	TRBV7-9	TRBJ1-2	-	TGTGCCAGCACCCCGCCCGGGCAGTTTGGCTACACCTTC	CASTPPGQFGYTF
-	TRBV27	TRBJ2-1	TRBD1	TGTGCCAGCAGTTTTATGGGGGACAGGGAGTACAATGAGCAGTTCTTC	CASSFMGDREYNEQFF
few	TRBV6-5	TRBJ1-1	TRBD1	TGTGCCAGCAGTTACGGAGGACAGGCCCGAAGACAAGCTTTCTTT	CASSYGGQARRQAFF
-	TRBV20-1	TRBJ2-5	-	TGCAGTGCTAGACTGGAGACCCAGTACTTC	CSARLETQYF
-	TRBV29-1	TRBJ1-1	-	TGCAGCGTTGTCGACAGCCGGAACACTGAAGCTTTCTTT	CSVVDSRNTEAFF
-	TRBV25-1	TRBJ1-4	-	TGTGCCAGCAGTGGAGGGGTTTATTCTACTAATGAAAAACTGTTTTTT	CASSGGVYSTNEKLFF
once	TRBV5-1	TRBJ2-1	-	TGCGCCAGCAGCGCACCGGGTGGGTCTAGCGACTCCTACAATGAGCAGTTCTTC	CASSAPGGSSDSYNEQFF